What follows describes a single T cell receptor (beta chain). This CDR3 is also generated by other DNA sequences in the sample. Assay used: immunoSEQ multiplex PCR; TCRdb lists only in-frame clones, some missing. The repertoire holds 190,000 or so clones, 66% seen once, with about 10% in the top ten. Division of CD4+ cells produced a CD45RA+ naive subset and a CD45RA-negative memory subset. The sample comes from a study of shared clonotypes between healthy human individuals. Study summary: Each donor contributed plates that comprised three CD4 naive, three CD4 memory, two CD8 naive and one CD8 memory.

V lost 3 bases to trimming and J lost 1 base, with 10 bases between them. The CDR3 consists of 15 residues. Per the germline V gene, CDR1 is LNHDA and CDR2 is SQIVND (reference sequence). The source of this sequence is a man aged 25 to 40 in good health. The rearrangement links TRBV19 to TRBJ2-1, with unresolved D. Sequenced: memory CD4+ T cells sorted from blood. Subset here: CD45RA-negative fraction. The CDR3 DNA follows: TGTGCCAGTAGTATGGATCGTTCATCCTACAATGAGCAGTTCTTC. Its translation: CASSMDRSSYNEQFF.